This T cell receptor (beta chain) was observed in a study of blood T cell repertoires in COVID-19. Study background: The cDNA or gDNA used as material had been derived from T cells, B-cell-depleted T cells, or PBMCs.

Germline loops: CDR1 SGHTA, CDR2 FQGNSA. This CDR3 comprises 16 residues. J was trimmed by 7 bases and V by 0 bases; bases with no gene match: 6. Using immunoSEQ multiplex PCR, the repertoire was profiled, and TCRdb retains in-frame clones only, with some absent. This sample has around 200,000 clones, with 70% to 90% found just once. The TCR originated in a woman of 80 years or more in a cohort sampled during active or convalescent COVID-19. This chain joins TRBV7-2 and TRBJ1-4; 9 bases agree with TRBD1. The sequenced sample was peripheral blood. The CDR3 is CASSLAGQGGGEKLFF. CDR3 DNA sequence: TGTGCCAGCAGCTTAGCGGGACAGGGTGGGGGTGAAAAACTGTTTTTT.